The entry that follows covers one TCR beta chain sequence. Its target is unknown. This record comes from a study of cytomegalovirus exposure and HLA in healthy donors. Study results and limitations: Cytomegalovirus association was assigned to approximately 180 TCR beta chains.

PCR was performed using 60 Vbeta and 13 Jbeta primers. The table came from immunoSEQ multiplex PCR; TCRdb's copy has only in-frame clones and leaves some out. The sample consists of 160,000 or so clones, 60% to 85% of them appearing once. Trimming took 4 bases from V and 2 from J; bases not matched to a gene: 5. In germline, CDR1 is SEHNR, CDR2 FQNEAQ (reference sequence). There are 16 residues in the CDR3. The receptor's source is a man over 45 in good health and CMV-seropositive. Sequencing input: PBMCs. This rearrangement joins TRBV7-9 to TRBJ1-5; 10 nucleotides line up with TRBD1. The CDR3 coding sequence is TGTGCCAGCAGCTCTTGGACAGGGGGTGGCAATCAGCCCCAGCATTTT. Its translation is CASSSWTGGGNQPQHF.